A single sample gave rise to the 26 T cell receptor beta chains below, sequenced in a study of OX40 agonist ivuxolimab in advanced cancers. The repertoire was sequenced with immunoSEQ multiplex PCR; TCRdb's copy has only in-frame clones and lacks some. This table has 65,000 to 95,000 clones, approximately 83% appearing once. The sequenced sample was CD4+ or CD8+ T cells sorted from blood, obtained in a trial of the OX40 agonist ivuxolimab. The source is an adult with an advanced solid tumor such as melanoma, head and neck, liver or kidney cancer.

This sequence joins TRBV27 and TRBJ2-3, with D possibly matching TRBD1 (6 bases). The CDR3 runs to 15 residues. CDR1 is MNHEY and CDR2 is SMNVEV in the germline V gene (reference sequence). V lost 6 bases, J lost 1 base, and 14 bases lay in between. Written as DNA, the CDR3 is TGTGCCAGCAGAACAGGGACCCATGGCACAGATACGCAGTATTTT. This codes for CASRTGTHGTDTQYF.

Here the CDR3 reads CASSKVYSGANVLTF. The CDR3 DNA reads TGTGCCAGCAGTAAAGTGTACTCTGGGGCCAACGTCCTGACTTTC. The V gene is TRBV6-1, the J gene TRBJ2-6; D gene ambiguous. V was pared by 5 bases and J by 0 bases, with 8 bases between. This CDR3 is built from 15 residues. CDR1 MNHNS and CDR2 SASEGT come from the germline V gene.

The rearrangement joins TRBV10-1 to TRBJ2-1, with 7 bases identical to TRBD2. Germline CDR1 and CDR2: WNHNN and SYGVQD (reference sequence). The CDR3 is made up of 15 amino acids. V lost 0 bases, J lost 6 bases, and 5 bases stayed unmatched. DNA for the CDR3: TGCGCCAGCAGTGAGTCGTGGGCTAGCGGCAATGAGCAGTTCTTC. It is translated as CASSESWASGNEQFF.

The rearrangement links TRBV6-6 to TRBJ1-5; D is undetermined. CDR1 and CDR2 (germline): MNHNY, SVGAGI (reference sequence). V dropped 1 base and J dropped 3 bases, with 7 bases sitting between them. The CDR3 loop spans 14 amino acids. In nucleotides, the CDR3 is TGTGCCAGCAGTTACTTACAGCTCAATCAGCCCCAGCATTTT. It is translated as CASSYLQLNQPQHF.

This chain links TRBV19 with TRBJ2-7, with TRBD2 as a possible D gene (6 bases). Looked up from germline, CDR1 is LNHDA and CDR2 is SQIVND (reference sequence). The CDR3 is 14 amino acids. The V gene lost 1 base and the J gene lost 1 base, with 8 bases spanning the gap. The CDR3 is CASSIVEGSYEQYF. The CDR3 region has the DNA TGTGCCAGTAGTATAGTGGAGGGATCCTACGAGCAGTACTTC.

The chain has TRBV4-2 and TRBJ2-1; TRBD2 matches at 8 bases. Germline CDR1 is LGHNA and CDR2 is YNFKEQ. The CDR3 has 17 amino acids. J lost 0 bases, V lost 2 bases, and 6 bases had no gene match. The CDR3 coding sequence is TGTGCCAGCAGCCAACCGGGACTAGAGGCCTCCTACAATGAGCAGTTCTTC. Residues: CASSQPGLEASYNEQFF.

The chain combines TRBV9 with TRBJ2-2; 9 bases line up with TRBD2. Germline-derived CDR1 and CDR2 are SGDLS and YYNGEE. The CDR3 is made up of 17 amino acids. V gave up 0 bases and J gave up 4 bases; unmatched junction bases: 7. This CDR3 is CASSVVAGGPSTGELFF. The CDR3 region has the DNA TGTGCCAGCAGCGTAGTGGCGGGAGGGCCGAGCACCGGGGAGCTGTTTTTT.

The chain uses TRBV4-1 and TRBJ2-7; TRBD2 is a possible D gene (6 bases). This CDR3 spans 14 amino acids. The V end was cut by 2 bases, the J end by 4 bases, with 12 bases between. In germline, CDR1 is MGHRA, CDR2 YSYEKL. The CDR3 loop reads CASSQNSGEYEQYF. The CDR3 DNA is TGCGCCAGCAGCCAAAATAGCGGAGAGTACGAGCAGTACTTC.

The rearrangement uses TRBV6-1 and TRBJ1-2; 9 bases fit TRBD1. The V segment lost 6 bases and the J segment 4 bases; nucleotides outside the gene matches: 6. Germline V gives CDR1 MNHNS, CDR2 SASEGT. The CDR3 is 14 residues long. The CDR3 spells CASRDLGQGYGYTF. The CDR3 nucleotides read TGTGCCAGCAGGGATCTGGGACAGGGCTATGGCTACACCTTC.

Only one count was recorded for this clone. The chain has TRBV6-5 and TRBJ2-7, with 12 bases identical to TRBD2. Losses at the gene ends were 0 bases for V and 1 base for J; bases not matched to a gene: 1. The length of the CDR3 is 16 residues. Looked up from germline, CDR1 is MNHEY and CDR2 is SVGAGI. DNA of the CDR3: TGTGCCAGCAGTTACTCTGGACTAGCGGGATCCTACGAGCAGTACTTC. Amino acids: CASSYSGLAGSYEQYF.

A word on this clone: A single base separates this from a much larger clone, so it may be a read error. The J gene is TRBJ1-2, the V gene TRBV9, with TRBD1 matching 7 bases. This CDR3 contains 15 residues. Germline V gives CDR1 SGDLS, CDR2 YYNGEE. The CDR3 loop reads CASSVAGGRGNGCTF. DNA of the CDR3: TGTGCCAGCAGCGTAGCTGGAGGCAGGGGGAATGGCTGCACCTTC.

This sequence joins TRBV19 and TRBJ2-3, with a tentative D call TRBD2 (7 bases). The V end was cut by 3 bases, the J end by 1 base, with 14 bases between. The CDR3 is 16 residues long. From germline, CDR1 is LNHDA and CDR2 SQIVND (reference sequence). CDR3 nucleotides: TGTGCCAGTAGTATTTGGGGGGGGGCCGGCACAGATACGCAGTATTTT. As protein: CASSIWGGAGTDTQYF. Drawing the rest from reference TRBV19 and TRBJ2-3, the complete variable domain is DGGITQSPKYLFRKEGQNVTLSCEQNLNHDAMYWYRQDPGQGLRLIYYSQIVNDFQKGDIAEGYSVSREKKESFPLTVTSAQKNPTAFYLCASSIWGGAGTDTQYFGPGTRLTVL.

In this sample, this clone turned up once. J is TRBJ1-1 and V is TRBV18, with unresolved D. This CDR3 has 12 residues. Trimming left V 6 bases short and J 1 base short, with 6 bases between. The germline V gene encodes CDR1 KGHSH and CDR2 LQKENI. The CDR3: CASSPGNTEAFF. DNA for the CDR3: TGTGCCAGCTCCCCAGGGAACACTGAAGCTTTCTTT. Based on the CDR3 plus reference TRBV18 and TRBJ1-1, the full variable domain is NAGVMQNPRHLVRRRGQEARLRCSPMKGHSHVYWYRQLPEEGLKFMVYLQKENIIDESGMPKERFSAEFPKEGPSILRIQQVVRGDSAAYFCASSPGNTEAFFGQGTRLTVV.

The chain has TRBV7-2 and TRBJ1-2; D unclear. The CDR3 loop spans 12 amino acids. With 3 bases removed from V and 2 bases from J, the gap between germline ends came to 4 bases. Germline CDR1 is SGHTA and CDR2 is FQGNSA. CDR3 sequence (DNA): TGTGCCAGCAGCTTGGTAAACTATGGCTACACCTTC. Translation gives CASSLVNYGYTF.

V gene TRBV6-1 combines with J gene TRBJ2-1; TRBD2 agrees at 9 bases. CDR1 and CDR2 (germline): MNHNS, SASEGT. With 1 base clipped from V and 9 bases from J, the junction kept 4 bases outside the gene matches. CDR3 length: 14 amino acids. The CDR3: CASSEGGGAGEQFF. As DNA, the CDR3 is TGTGCCAGCAGTGAAGGCGGGGGGGCCGGTGAGCAGTTCTTC.

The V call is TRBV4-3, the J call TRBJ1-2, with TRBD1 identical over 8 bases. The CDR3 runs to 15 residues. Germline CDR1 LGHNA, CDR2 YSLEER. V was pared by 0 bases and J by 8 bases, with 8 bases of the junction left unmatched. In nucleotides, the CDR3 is TGCGCCAGCAGCCAAGAACCAGGGGGCAGTTGGGGCTACACCTTC. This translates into CASSQEPGGSWGYTF.

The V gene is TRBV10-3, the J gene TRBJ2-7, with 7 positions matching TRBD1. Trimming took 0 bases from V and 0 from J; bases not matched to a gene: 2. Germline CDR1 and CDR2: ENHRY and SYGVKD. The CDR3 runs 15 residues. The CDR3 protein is CAISESGQVSYEQYF. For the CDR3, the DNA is TGTGCCATCAGTGAGTCCGGACAGGTCTCCTACGAGCAGTACTTC.

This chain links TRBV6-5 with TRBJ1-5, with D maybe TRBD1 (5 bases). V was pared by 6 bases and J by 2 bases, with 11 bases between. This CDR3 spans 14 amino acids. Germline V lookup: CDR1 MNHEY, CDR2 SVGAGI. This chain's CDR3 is CASSYRRGNQPQHF. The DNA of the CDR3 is TGTGCCAGCAGCTACAGGAGGGGCAATCAGCCCCAGCATTTT.

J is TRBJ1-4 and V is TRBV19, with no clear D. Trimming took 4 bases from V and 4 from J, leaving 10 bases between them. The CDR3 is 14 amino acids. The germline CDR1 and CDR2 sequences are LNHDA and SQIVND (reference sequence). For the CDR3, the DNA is TGTGCCAGTAGTAGTCAACACCTTAATGAAAAACTGTTTTTT. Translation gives CASSSQHLNEKLFF.

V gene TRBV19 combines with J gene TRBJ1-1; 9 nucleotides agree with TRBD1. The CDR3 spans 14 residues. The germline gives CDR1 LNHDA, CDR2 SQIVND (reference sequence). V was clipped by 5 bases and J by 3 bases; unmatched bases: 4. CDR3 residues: CASSHRGRYTEAFF. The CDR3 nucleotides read TGTGCCAGTAGTCACAGGGGGCGTTACACTGAAGCTTTCTTT. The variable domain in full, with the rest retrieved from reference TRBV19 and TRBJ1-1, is DGGITQSPKYLFRKEGQNVTLSCEQNLNHDAMYWYRQDPGQGLRLIYYSQIVNDFQKGDIAEGYSVSREKKESFPLTVTSAQKNPTAFYLCASSHRGRYTEAFFGQGTRLTVV.

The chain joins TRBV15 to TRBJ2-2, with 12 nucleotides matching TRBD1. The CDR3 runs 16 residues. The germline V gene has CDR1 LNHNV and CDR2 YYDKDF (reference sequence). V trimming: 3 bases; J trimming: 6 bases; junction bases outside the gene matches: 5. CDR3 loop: CATSRGTGGRAGELFF. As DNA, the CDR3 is TGTGCCACCAGCAGGGGGACAGGGGGCCGCGCCGGGGAGCTGTTTTTT.

CDR3: CASTKKGGELFTGELFF. Here the CDR3 DNA reads TGTGCCAGCACTAAAAAAGGAGGGGAACTTTTCACCGGGGAGCTGTTTTTT. The chain is built from TRBV7-2 and TRBJ2-2; perhaps TRBD2 as D (6 bases). The CDR3 has 17 amino acids. Germline loops: CDR1 SGHTA, CDR2 FQGNSA. Trimming removed 7 bases from V and 4 bases from J, with 22 bases in between.

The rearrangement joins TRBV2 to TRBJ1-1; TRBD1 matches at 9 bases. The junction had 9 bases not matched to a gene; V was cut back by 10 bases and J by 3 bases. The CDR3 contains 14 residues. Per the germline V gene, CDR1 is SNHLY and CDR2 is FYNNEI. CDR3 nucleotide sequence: TGTGCCACCGGGACAGGGAGGGAAGACACTGAAGCTTTCTTT. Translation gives CATGTGREDTEAFF.

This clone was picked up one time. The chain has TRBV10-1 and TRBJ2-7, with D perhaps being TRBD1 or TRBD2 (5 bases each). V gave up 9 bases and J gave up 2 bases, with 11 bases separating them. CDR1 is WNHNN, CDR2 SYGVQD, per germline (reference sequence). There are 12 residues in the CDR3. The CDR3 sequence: CASPGPPYEQYF. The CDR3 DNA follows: TGCGCCAGTCCGGGACCCCCCTACGAGCAGTACTTC.

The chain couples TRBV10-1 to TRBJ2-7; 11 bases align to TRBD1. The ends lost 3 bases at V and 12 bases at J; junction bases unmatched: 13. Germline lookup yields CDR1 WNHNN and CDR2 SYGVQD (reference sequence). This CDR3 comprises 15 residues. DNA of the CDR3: TGCGCCAGCAGTGAAATCCGGACAGGGGGCGCGTTAATGTACTTC. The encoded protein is CASSEIRTGGALMYF.

DNA for the CDR3: TGTGCCAGCAGCTTAGTTGTCGGGATGAGATCCTACAATGAGCAGTTCTTC. Encoded protein: CASSLVVGMRSYNEQFF. The gene calls are TRBV7-6 and TRBJ2-1; a weak D match, TRBD2 (5 bases). V lost 1 base, J lost 1 base, and 14 bases lay in between. Per the germline V gene, CDR1 is SGHVS and CDR2 is FNYEAQ. There are 17 residues in the CDR3.